The source of this T cell receptor (beta chain) is a study of cytomegalovirus exposure and HLA in healthy donors. Findings and caveats of the study: Judged likely to be a sequencing artifact was a cluster of highly shared sequence variants. By a later analysis, the bulk of CMV-associated TCR beta chains appeared HLA-restricted.

Regarding this clone: Its matching antigen is unknown.

The PCR contained 60 Vbeta and 13 Jbeta primers. Assay used: immunoSEQ multiplex PCR; TCRdb lists only in-frame clones, some missing. The sample yields 140,000 to 150,000 clones, 72% seen once. CDR1 and CDR2 from the germline V gene are LNHNV and YYDKDF (reference sequence). This CDR3 has 16 residues. V shed 2 bases and J shed 1 base, with 14 bases lying between them. The sequencing sample was made of PBMCs. The V gene is TRBV15, the J gene TRBJ2-5; D not resolved. The clonotype originates from a man in his forties in good health and CMV-seronegative. The CDR3 sequence: CATSRSLGRLQETQYF. In DNA form, the CDR3 reads TGTGCCACCAGCAGATCATTGGGCAGGCTCCAAGAGACCCAGTACTTC.